This T cell receptor beta chain was recovered during a study of cytomegalovirus exposure and HLA in healthy donors (dated 2017 in TCRdb). Background on the whole study: According to an earlier analysis of 550 to 700 of the donors, about 180 million T cells yielded some 110 million unique TCR beta sequences and roughly 280 Gb of sequence data. An early release that covered roughly 600 HLA-typed donors contained around 300 gigabases of sequencing data and 70 million to 100 million unique TCR sequences. The genetic ancestry cluster associated with self-reported Caucasian donors included approximately 85% of the approximately 410 genotyped donors. The study aimed to test whether cataloging public T cell receptors could reveal signatures of past pathogen exposure. The study profiled the T cell repertoires of under 850 subjects by immunosequencing and related them to cytomegalovirus serostatus. Along with the approximately 650-subject first cohort, a separate validation cohort of over a hundred different subjects was used. The study combined high-throughput TCR immunosequencing, statistical association of individual TCRs with disease status, and machine learning to predict cytomegalovirus infection status. To study patterns of TCR occurrence, a later analysis re-analyzed previously published TCR beta repertoires from around 660 donors and added high-resolution HLA genotyping. In the later analysis, no new phenotypic data were used to find candidate immune exposures; instead, reliance was placed on TCR beta sequences and their occurrence across donors. In an earlier analysis of 500 to 650 of the donors, high-throughput TCR beta sequencing was used to judge whether each TCR beta V gene segment behaved as functional or pseudogenic. Donor age, sex, ethnicity and CMV serostatus were compiled alongside the repertoire data. A later genetic analysis used genome-wide SNP genotypes for about 65% of the 666 donors, treating that subset as a discovery cohort. Every repertoire in the discovery cohort had been generated on one and the same sequencing platform. HLA typing covered class I and class II loci at four-digit resolution. The number of typed donors differed by locus: about 620-640 for A, B, C, DRB1 and DQB1; roughly 510 for DQA1; 606 for DPA1; and around 470 for DPB1. About five DR-DQ haplotypes were treated as single units for association and clustering because of strong linkage in the cohort. Among roughly 400 genotyped donors of the cohort, an average of about 240,000 unique TCR beta nucleotide sequences were sequenced per donor, about a sixth of them non-productive. Results the study describes overall, beyond this receptor: V-gene and J-gene trimming of TCR beta chains was associated with a missense DCLRE1C variant in a later genetic analysis, and the association was replicated in an independent cohort. Presence/absence analyses assumed roughly uniform sequencing depth across donors, an assumption that may not hold. In a later analysis, HLA-associated TCR beta chains were found to be more clonally expanded and to have lower generation probabilities than equally common non-associated chains. A later analysis found that TCR association rates varied across HLA loci, with DRB1 alleles showing the most associated TCRs and HLA-C alleles the fewest. Most TCR sequences were observed very rarely across donors, whereas some public TCRs were present in many individuals. An earlier analysis of around 600 of the donors showed that most TCR beta V segments appeared in productive rearrangements either about 87% or about 30% of the time, which broadly matched IMGT annotations. Some 15 rarely observed V segments, including chromosome 9 orphons, were excluded from the earlier analysis of some 590 of the donors because counts were too low. It was suggested by the authors that the approach could potentially be generalized to other disease states and immunological phenotypes. When HLA alleles, especially DR and DQ, strongly co-occurred, TCR associations were difficult to assign to individual alleles. Specific HLA alleles were associated with roughly 16,000 TCR beta sequences at a false discovery rate of 0.05 in a later analysis. According to a later genetic analysis, donors in an Asian-associated ancestry cluster had fewer N-insertions in productive TCRs than the approximately 650-donor mean. Correlated functional status among segregating V segments might be attributable to linkage disequilibrium, but an unknown experimental factor could not be ruled out. A further reported finding was that TCR beta sequences accurately predicted the HLA-A and HLA-B alleles for most subjects in the first cohort. A group of highly shared sequence variants was considered likely to be a technical artifact of the sequencing pipeline. In a later analysis, most CMV-associated TCR beta chains were found to appear HLA-restricted, with HLA associations seemingly driven largely by CMV exposure. A later analysis reported that several top co-occurrence clusters appeared linked to parvovirus B19, influenza, CMV and Epstein-Barr virus. Immune exposure information for the cohort was limited to CMV serostatus. In vitro tests confirmed that a few of the cytomegalovirus-associated TCR beta chains recognize cytomegalovirus antigens. Cytomegalovirus status was reported to be diagnosed by the classifier with high specificity and sensitivity in both the original and validation cohorts. In the study, 150 to 200 TCR beta chains were listed as associated with cytomegalovirus. HLA typing was unavailable for some donors at each locus, so association tests used only the typed subset. In this cohort, only TCR beta chains were sequenced, and detectable features were limited by the absence of alpha or paired-chain data.

Library preparation used the immunoSEQ multiplex PCR assay. The multiplex PCR relied on a mix of 60 forward primers for TCR Vbeta segments and 13 reverse primers for TCR Jbeta segments. The CDR3 region of rearranged TCR beta genes was amplified from genomic DNA by a multiplex PCR assay. The amplified TCR beta libraries were sequenced on the Illumina HiSeq System as 87-base-pair reads. The original methods were these. A later analysis tallied around 82 million unique TCR beta chains across the 660 or so repertoires, and about 12 million of those chains were shared by two or more donors. To remove PCR and sequencing errors, raw reads were error-corrected and collapsed into unique sequences using a nearest-neighbor algorithm that merged closely related sequences. V, D and J gene segments were assigned by aligning CDR3 sequences to IMGT reference sequences. For a sequence to be retained, a match of at least six nucleotides to both a V gene segment and a J gene segment was required. Rearrangements were classified as productive when the CDR3 lacked stop codons and remained in frame with V and J, and all other rearrangements were classified as non-productive. CDR3 was defined according to IMGT convention as the region running from the second conserved V-encoded cysteine to the conserved J-encoded phenylalanine. In an earlier analysis of 550 to 650 of the donors, sequences lacking an unambiguous match to a single V gene segment were excluded. An earlier analysis of fewer than 650 of the donors classified V segments as functional when productive rearrangements were above 56.7% and as segregating when the standard deviation between donors was above 5%. A statistical classification framework was built for diagnosing cytomegalovirus status from the catalog of TCR beta chain sequences. In a later analysis, TCR nucleotide sequences were compared against IMGT/GENE-DB human TR gene sequences so that V and J genes could be assigned. The TCRdist pipeline was used in a later analysis to assign CDR3 sequences and most-parsimonious VDJ recombination scenarios. A later analysis defined each TCR beta chain by its CDR3 amino acid sequence plus V-gene family, and excluded reads lacking a unique V-gene family. As a way to deal with suspected cross-contamination and a sequencing artifact, a later analysis dropped under 600 nucleotide sequences that were highly shared and had low generation probability. In a later analysis, a clonal expansion index was calculated for each public chain from normalized within-repertoire ranks of inferred template counts. In a later analysis, generation probabilities were computed with a VDJ recombination model fitted to out-of-frame rearrangements, and the resulting probabilities were checked against IGoR. A later analysis scored TCR-TCR, TCR-HLA and TCR-CMV co-occurrence with hypergeometric tests, applying a repertoire-size bias correction to TCR pairs. False discovery rates were estimated in a later analysis by permuting HLA or CMV assignments 20 times. In a later analysis, co-occurring TCRs were grouped using DBSCAN, and TCRdist sequence similarity was added for clustering within HLA-allele-positive subsets. Repertoires with fewer than 30,000 or more than 120,000 public chains, plus five repertoires with anomalous nucleotide sharing, were excluded from co-occurrence clustering. What TCRdb holds here is the immuneACCESS table cut down to in-frame rearrangements. Part of the clones is not present; checked against another copy, under half of the missing clones reflect an unresolved V gene, and the others are unexplained. V and J calls and clone size are those listed in that table; D and trimming were worked out from the DNA. Within this sample are 150,000 to 180,000 clones, with about four fifths of them counted one time only. 2.8% of the sample rests with the top ten.

The cohort was made up of 666 healthy bone marrow donors. At the time of sampling, every cohort member was nominally healthy, though immune exposures that went unrecorded were likely present. The donor tested CMV seronegative, placing the donor among the 300 to 400 seronegative members of the cohort. Every donor gave a peripheral blood sample, and the peripheral blood mononuclear cells from that sample were used for TCR beta sequencing. Genomic DNA extraction from the blood cell samples was performed with the Qiagen DNeasy Blood Extraction Kit. Notes on this clone: The antigen this receptor binds is unknown. At one of its ends the junction is not consistent with the germline gene, which may arise from a read error.

Input material: PBMCs. The sequence derives from a man aged 18 to 30 in good health and CMV-seronegative.

The CDR3 is CAISEMGQNGYGYTF. The nucleotides are TGTGCCATCAGTGAAATGGGACAGAACGGCTATGGCTACACCTTC. Here the chain combines TRBV6-1 and TRBJ1-2; 7 junctional bases match TRBD1. Including cysteine and phenylalanine, the CDR3 has 15 amino acids. Of the read, only the CDR3 DNA is kept; its 45 bases are in frame from base 1. CDR1 and CDR2, per the germline V gene, are MNHNS and SASEGT.